Presented here are 27 T cell receptor beta chains from one specimen sequenced in a study of blood T cell repertoires in COVID-19 (dated by TCRdb to the early 2020s). Receptors were amplified or captured by the immunoSEQ multiplex PCR assay. TCRdb mirrors the immuneACCESS table, restricted to in-frame sequences. Some clones are absent from its copies; in checked studies, under half trace to an unresolved V gene, and the reason for the others is unknown. The sample table holds 150,000 to 200,000 clones, of which about 85% were seen once. The top ten clones comprise roughly a fifth of the sample. Sequenced material: peripheral blood. The receptors shown here come from a man in his sixties with active or convalescent COVID-19.

The V call is TRBV6-5, the J call TRBJ2-5; 8 bases match TRBD1. With 10 bases clipped from V and 1 base from J, the junction kept 11 bases outside the gene matches. Germline V lookup: CDR1 MNHEY, CDR2 SVGAGI. This CDR3 is 15 amino acids long. The CDR3 DNA reads TGTGCCATCACCTGGGGGACAGGCCGCCAAGAGACCCAGTACTTC. Translation gives CAITWGTGRQETQYF.

The CDR3 nucleotides are TGCGCCAGCAGCCAGACGGGACTAGCGGGGGCTAGCTCCTACAATGAGCAGTTCTTC. It encodes CASSQTGLAGASSYNEQFF. The chain joins TRBV4-1 to TRBJ2-1; 14 positions match TRBD2. This CDR3 region has 19 residues. CDR1 and CDR2 from the germline V gene are MGHRA and YSYEKL. The V and J ends lost 3 bases and 0 bases, in that order; junction bases with no gene match: 7.

This clone was counted once. V gene TRBV2 combines with J gene TRBJ2-7; TRBD1 is a possible D gene (5 bases). This CDR3 region has 13 residues. Between the trimmed V and J ends, which lost 5 bases and 6 bases, there was a span of 14 bases. Germline-derived CDR1 and CDR2 are SNHLY and FYNNEI. The CDR3, as DNA: TGTGCCAGCAGTTCCTTGGGCAGGGTCGAGCAGTACTTC. Its protein is CASSSLGRVEQYF.

This chain joins TRBV7-9 and TRBJ2-5; 15 positions agree with TRBD2. The junction had 8 bases not matched to a gene; V was cut back by 1 base and J by 2 bases. This CDR3 contains 19 residues. The germline V gene has CDR1 SEHNR and CDR2 FQNEAQ (reference sequence). Written as DNA, the CDR3 is TGTGCCAGCAGCTTAGGGGCCACCGGGACTAGCGGGGGGCAAGAGACCCAGTACTTC. Amino acid sequence: CASSLGATGTSGGQETQYF.

J is TRBJ2-3 and V is TRBV5-1, with 7 bases matching TRBD1. There are 14 residues in the CDR3. The V gene end was trimmed by 4 bases and the J gene end by 6 bases; junction bases not matched to a gene: 8. The germline V gene has CDR1 SGHRS and CDR2 YFSETQ. CDR3: CASSPGQAGDTQYF. CDR3 bases: TGCGCCAGCAGCCCTGGACAGGCCGGGGATACGCAGTATTTT.

This chain connects TRBV27 to TRBJ1-5; D uncertain. Trimming cost V 4 bases and J 6 bases, with 16 bases left between them. Per germline, CDR1 MNHEY and CDR2 SMNVEV (reference sequence). This CDR3 has 15 amino acids. The CDR3 region has the DNA TGTGCCAGCAGTTGCCCCACGATTGAGGCTCAGCCCCAGCATTTT. Residues: CASSCPTIEAQPQHF.

This clone is labeled medium-sized. The rearrangement uses TRBV6-5 and TRBJ1-2; D may be TRBD1 (5 bases). The CDR3 contains 14 residues. CDR1 is MNHEY and CDR2 is SVGAGI in the germline V gene. Trimming left V 6 bases short and J 8 bases short, with 19 bases between. The CDR3 sequence: CASSPDILTRGYTF. CDR3 nucleotide sequence: TGTGCCAGCAGCCCGGACATCTTAACGAGGGGCTACACCTTC.

The chain combines TRBV25-1 with TRBJ1-1; 7 bases align to TRBD1. CDR3 size: 12 residues. V was pared by 9 bases and J by 3 bases, with 4 bases of the junction left unmatched. The germline V gene has CDR1 MGHDK and CDR2 SYGVNS. The CDR3 DNA is TGTGCCAGGGGACAGCCAGACACTGAAGCTTTCTTT. Translation gives CARGQPDTEAFF.

In this sample, this clone turned up once. The chain joins TRBV9 to TRBJ2-6; D gene unclear. Trimming shortened V by 2 bases and J by 2 bases, and 8 bases separated the two germline ends. Germline CDR1 SGDLS, CDR2 YYNGEE. The CDR3 has 15 amino acids. CDR3 bases: TGTGCCAGCAGCGTCTCTGGGCCTGGGGCCAACGTCCTGACTTTC. Amino acid sequence: CASSVSGPGANVLTF.

The chain joins TRBV6-5 to TRBJ1-2; perhaps TRBD1 as D (6 bases). The CDR3 is 13 residues long. V dropped 6 bases and J dropped 4 bases, with 12 bases sitting between them. Germline values: CDR1 MNHEY, CDR2 SVGAGI. The CDR3 sequence is CASRPDSLYGYTF. CDR3 DNA sequence: TGTGCCAGCAGACCGGACAGCCTCTATGGCTACACCTTC.

This sequence joins TRBV5-1 and TRBJ2-7; 11 bases are a match to TRBD2. V shed 4 bases and J 2 bases; nucleotides not matched to a gene: 5. The germline gives CDR1 SGHRS, CDR2 YFSETQ. This CDR3 is 15 amino acids long. The CDR3 DNA reads TGCGCCAGCAGCCCCGGGACTAGCGGTCCCTACGAGCAGTACTTC. Translating gives CASSPGTSGPYEQYF.

As concerns this clone: Other DNA sequences in the same sample also yield this CDR3. The rearrangement joins TRBV7-3 to TRBJ2-3; 8 nucleotides align to TRBD2. The ends lost 5 bases at V and 0 bases at J; junction bases unmatched: 1. The CDR3 is made up of 14 amino acids. The V gene's germline CDR1 is SGHTA and CDR2 FQGTGA. In DNA form, the CDR3 reads TGTGCCAGCAGCCCGGGGGGGAGCACAGATACGCAGTATTTT. This translates into CASSPGGSTDTQYF.

V is TRBV20-1 and J is TRBJ2-7; 10 bases map to TRBD2. Trimming cost V 3 bases and J 6 bases; bases outside gene matches: 11. The germline CDR1 and CDR2 sequences are DFQATT and SNEGSKA (reference sequence). This CDR3 has 15 amino acids. This CDR3 is CSASGLAGDPLEQYF. CDR3 nucleotides: TGCAGTGCTAGTGGGCTAGCGGGGGATCCCCTCGAGCAGTACTTC.

This chain uses TRBV2 with TRBJ1-1; the match to TRBD1 covers 8 bases. After removal of 4 bases from V and 3 bases from J, the junction contained 1 base not matched to a gene. This CDR3 region has 13 residues. CDR1 is SNHLY and CDR2 is FYNNEI in the germline V gene. CDR3 nucleotide sequence: TGTGCCAGCAGTGGGGACAGGTACACTGAAGCTTTCTTT. Protein: CASSGDRYTEAFF.

The chain has TRBV5-4 and TRBJ2-1; tentatively, D is TRBD1 (5 bases). Germline V gives CDR1 SGHNT, CDR2 YYREEE (reference sequence). Deletions cut 0 bases from V and 8 bases from J, with 12 bases between. The CDR3 is 14 residues long. DNA for the CDR3: TGTGCCAGCAGCTTGGAGGGCCAGGGCGATGAGCAGTTCTTC. Amino acids: CASSLEGQGDEQFF.

The rearrangement joins TRBV6-6 to TRBJ2-7; 11 bases map to TRBD2. The CDR3 has 15 amino acids. Trimming cost V 2 bases and J 5 bases; bases outside gene matches: 5. CDR1 is MNHNY, CDR2 SVGAGI, per germline (reference sequence). In nucleotides, the CDR3 is TGTGCCAGCAGTTACGCTAGCGGGGGGCCCAACGAGCAGTACTTC. It translates to CASSYASGGPNEQYF.

The V and J genes are TRBV6-1 and TRBJ1-6; D perhaps matches TRBD1 (5 bases). The germline CDR1 and CDR2 sequences are MNHNS and SASEGT. V shed 2 bases and J shed 9 bases, with 14 bases lying between them. The CDR3 covers 15 residues. The CDR3 loop reads CASSEMGRVGSPLHF. The CDR3 DNA reads as TGTGCCAGCAGTGAAATGGGCAGGGTCGGTTCACCCCTCCACTTT.

The chain joins TRBV7-2 to TRBJ2-5; the D gene is possibly TRBD2 (7 bases). V was clipped by 3 bases and J by 5 bases, with 13 bases between them. Germline CDR1 is SGHTA and CDR2 is FQGNSA. The CDR3 runs to 14 residues. CDR3 sequence reads: CASSFSGGSETQYF. The CDR3 region has the DNA TGTGCCAGCAGCTTCTCGGGGGGCAGTGAGACCCAGTACTTC. The whole variable domain, remainder taken from reference TRBV7-2 and TRBJ2-5, is GAGVSQSPSNKVTEKGKDVELRCDPISGHTALYWYRQSLGQGLEFLIYFQGNSAPDKSGLPSDRFSAERTGGSVSTLTIQRTQQEDSAVYLCASSFSGGSETQYFGPGTRLLVL.

This chain links TRBV19 with TRBJ1-5; D is unresolved. V was pared by 5 bases and J by 0 bases, with 14 bases between. Germline CDR1 and CDR2: LNHDA and SQIVND (reference sequence). This CDR3 region has 16 residues. Here the CDR3 DNA reads TGTGCCAGTAGTTCCCCTAGCGGCCTTAGCAATCAGCCCCAGCATTTT. Its protein product is CASSSPSGLSNQPQHF.

V and J are TRBV3-1 (or the pseudogene TRBV3-2) and TRBJ1-2; D might be TRBD1 (5 bases). The germline V and J ends were trimmed by 4 bases and 7 bases, with 28 bases remaining between them. The germline V gene has CDR1 LGHDT and CDR2 YNNKEL (reference sequence). The CDR3 has 18 residues. CDR3 region: CASSPPRTRPSPLGGYTF. The CDR3 region has the DNA TGTGCCAGCAGCCCCCCGAGGACACGGCCCAGCCCGCTAGGTGGCTACACCTTC.

This chain's CDR3 is CATSSGPGGTQYF. CDR3 DNA: TGTGCCACCAGCAGTGGCCCGGGGGGGACCCAGTACTTC. J is TRBJ2-5 and V is TRBV15; 7 bases are a match to TRBD2. Germline trimming cut 3 bases from V and 7 bases from J; bases unmatched to any gene: 5. The CDR3 consists of 13 residues. Looked up from germline, CDR1 is LNHNV and CDR2 is YYDKDF (reference sequence).

This chain connects TRBV12-5 to TRBJ1-4, with D tentatively TRBD1 (5 bases). The CDR3 extends over 14 amino acids. Germline lookup yields CDR1 LGHNT and CDR2 FRNRAP. V was clipped by 1 base and J by 4 bases, with 7 bases between them. The CDR3 region is CASGLGQSNEKLFF. CDR3 nucleotides: TGTGCTAGTGGTTTGGGACAGAGTAATGAAAAACTGTTTTTT.

This rearrangement joins TRBV24-1 to TRBJ2-5, with D perhaps matching TRBD1 (7 bases). Per the germline V gene, CDR1 is KGHDR and CDR2 is SFDVKD. Trimming removed 3 bases at V and 0 bases at J, with 25 bases between. CDR3 length: 20 residues. This chain's CDR3 is CATSDPSSLPSGGYQETQYF. DNA of the CDR3: TGTGCCACCAGTGATCCTTCGTCACTACCGTCAGGGGGGTACCAAGAGACCCAGTACTTC.

The CDR3 sequence is CASSEYRDRGNEQFF. The DNA of the CDR3 is TGTGCCAGCAGTGAATATAGGGACAGGGGAAATGAGCAGTTCTTC. The V and J genes are TRBV25-1 and TRBJ2-1, with 10 positions matching TRBD1. From germline, CDR1 is MGHDK and CDR2 SYGVNS. The ends lost 0 bases at V and 7 bases at J; junction bases unmatched: 3. The CDR3 consists of 15 residues.

This rearrangement joins TRBV2 to TRBJ1-1; maybe TRBD1 (5 bases). Germline V gene data show CDR1 as SNHLY and CDR2 as FYNNEI. V dropped 0 bases and J dropped 10 bases, with 12 bases sitting between them. The CDR3 is made up of 13 amino acids. The CDR3 sequence is CASSEAGGFGAFF. The CDR3 DNA reads as TGTGCCAGCAGTGAAGCCGGGGGTTTCGGAGCTTTCTTT. The full variable domain, completed using reference TRBV2 and TRBJ1-1, is EPEVTQTPSHQVTQMGQEVILRCVPISNHLYFYWYRQILGQKVEFLVSFYNNEISEKSEIFDDQFSVERPDGSNFTLKIRSTKLEDSAMYFCASSEAGGFGAFFGQGTRLTVV.

This clone was found once. This sequence joins TRBV6-1 and TRBJ1-5; D gene uncertain. This CDR3 is built from 15 residues. The V gene lost 2 bases and the J gene lost 3 bases, with 11 bases spanning the gap. The V gene's germline CDR1 is MNHNS and CDR2 SASEGT. The CDR3 reads CASSETGRHNQPQHF. In DNA, the CDR3 is TGTGCCAGCAGTGAAACCGGCAGGCACAATCAGCCCCAGCATTTT.

This CDR3 is CASSQAGGAGDTEAFF. The CDR3 nucleotides read TGTGCCAGCAGTCAAGCGGGGGGCGCAGGGGACACTGAAGCTTTCTTT. This chain links TRBV21-1 with TRBJ1-1. TRBV21-1 is a pseudogene. This CDR3 has 16 residues.